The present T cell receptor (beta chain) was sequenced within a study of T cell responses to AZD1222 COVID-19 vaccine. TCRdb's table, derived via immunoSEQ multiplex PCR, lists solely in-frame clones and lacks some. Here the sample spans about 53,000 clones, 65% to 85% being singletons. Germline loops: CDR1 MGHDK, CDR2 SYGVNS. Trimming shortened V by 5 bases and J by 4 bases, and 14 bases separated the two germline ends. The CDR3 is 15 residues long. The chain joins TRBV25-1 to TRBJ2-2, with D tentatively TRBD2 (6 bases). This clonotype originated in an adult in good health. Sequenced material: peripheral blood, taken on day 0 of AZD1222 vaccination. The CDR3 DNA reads TGTGCCAGCAGTCCGGGACTTACATTCACCGGGGAGCTGTTTTTT. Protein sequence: CASSPGLTFTGELFF.